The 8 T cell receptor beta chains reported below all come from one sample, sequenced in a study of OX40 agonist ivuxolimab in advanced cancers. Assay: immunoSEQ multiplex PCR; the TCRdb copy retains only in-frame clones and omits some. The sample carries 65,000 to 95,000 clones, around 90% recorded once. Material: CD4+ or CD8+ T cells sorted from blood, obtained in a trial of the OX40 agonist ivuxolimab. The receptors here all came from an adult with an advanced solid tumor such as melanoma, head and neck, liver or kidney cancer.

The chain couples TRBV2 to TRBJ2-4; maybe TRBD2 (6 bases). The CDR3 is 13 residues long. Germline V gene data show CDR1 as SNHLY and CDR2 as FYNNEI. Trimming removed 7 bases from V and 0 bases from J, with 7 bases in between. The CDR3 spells CASTGLAKNIQYF. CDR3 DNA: TGTGCCAGCACGGGACTAGCCAAAAACATTCAGTACTTC.

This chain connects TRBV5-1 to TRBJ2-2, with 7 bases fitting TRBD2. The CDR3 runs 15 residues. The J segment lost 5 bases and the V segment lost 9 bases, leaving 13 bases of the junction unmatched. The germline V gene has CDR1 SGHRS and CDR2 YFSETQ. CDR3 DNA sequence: TGCGCCACAACGCGAGGGGACTATTCAACCGGGGAGCTGTTTTTT. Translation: CATTRGDYSTGELFF.

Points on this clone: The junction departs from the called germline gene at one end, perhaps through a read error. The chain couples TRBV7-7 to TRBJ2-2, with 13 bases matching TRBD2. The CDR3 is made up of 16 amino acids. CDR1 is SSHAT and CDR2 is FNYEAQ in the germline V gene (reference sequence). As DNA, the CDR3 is TGTGCTAGCAGCTTAACTAGCGGGAGGGGACCCGGGGAGCTGTTTTTT. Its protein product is CASSLTSGRGPGELFF.

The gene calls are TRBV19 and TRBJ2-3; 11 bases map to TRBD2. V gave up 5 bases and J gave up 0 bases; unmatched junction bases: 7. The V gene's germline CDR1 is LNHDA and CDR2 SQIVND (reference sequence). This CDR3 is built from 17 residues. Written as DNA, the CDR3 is TGTGCCAGTAGTTTACTAGCGGGGGTTACTAGCACAGATACGCAGTATTTT. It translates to CASSLLAGVTSTDTQYF.

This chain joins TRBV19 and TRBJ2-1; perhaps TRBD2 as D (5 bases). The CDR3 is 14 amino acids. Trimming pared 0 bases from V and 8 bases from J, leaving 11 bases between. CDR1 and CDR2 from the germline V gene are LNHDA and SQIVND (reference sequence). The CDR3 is CASSIDLATDEQFF. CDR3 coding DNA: TGTGCCAGTAGTATAGATCTAGCCACGGATGAGCAGTTCTTC.

In DNA, the CDR3 is TGTGCCACCAGCAGAGACGCGGGAGCAGAGACCCAGTACTTC. Residues: CATSRDAGAETQYF. The V gene is TRBV15, the J gene TRBJ2-5; 7 bases are shared with TRBD2. Germline CDR1 LNHNV, CDR2 YYDKDF (reference sequence). The CDR3 has 14 residues. Losses at the gene ends were 0 bases for V and 4 bases for J; bases not matched to a gene: 2.

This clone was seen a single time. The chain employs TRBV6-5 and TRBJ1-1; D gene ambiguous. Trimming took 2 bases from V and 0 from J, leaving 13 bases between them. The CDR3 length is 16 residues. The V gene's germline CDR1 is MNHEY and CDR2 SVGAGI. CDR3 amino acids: CASSYRGAQMNTEAFF. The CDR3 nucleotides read TGTGCCAGCAGTTACAGAGGCGCCCAGATGAACACTGAAGCTTTCTTT.

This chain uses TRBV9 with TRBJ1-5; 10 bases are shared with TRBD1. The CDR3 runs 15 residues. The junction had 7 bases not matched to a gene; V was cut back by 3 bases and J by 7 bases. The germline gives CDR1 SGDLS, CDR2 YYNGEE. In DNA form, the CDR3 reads TGTGCCAGCAGCGAGGGGACAGGGGCTGGCCAGCCCCAGCATTTT. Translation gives CASSEGTGAGQPQHF.